This TCR beta chain was sequenced in a study of blood T cell repertoires in COVID-19. Overall study context: T cells, B-cell-depleted T cells, or PBMCs supplied cDNA or gDNA.

CDR1 and CDR2 (germline): SGHRS, YFSETQ. This CDR3 contains 14 residues. The V end was cut by 0 bases, the J end by 7 bases, with 10 bases between. Living in roughly 23 US areas, the participants were between about 18 and 100 years of age. Study processing details: Using reference gene primer amplification, nucleated cell counts were estimated. Measured with immunoSEQ multiplex PCR; TCRdb has only the in-frame clones, and not every one. For V, J and clone size, that table is used; D and trimming come from the DNA. The sample has under 300,000 clones; about 91% are singletons. J is TRBJ1-4 and V is TRBV5-1; D may be TRBD1 (6 bases). The TCR comes from a woman aged 40 to 55 with acute COVID-19. Source material: PBMCs or T cells enriched from blood (not recorded which). CDR3 residues: CASSLGGDTEKLFF. The CDR3 nucleotides read TGCGCCAGCAGCTTGGGAGGGGACACTGAAAAACTGTTTTTT.